This T cell receptor beta chain appears in the sequencing data of a study of blood T cell repertoires in COVID-19. Across the study: COVID-19 samples from acute and convalescent phases originated in the United States, Italy and Spain.

From germline, CDR1 is SEHNR and CDR2 FQNEAQ (reference sequence). The V gene lost 3 bases and the J gene lost 6 bases, with 18 bases spanning the gap. The CDR3 has 15 residues. In the authors' workflow: Reference gene primer amplification gave nucleated cell count estimates. Clones were sequenced by immunoSEQ multiplex PCR, and TCRdb holds only the in-frame ones, with some missing. That table supplies the V and J calls and clone size; D and trimming were determined from the DNA. The sample shows 200,000 to 250,000 clones, about 88% of them seen only once. Followed longitudinally, the Seattle patients had been enrolled during active infection.

The chain recombines TRBV7-9 with TRBJ2-7; D gene unclear. The clonotype was recovered from a man aged 50 to 60 with COVID-19, enrolled during active disease. Sequencing was carried out using peripheral blood. The CDR3 sequence: CASSFEGTTSTEQYF. The CDR3 region has the DNA TGTGCCAGCAGCTTCGAAGGTACTACATCAACCGAGCAGTACTTC. The complete variable domain, with remaining parts taken from reference TRBV7-9 and TRBJ2-7, reads DTGVSQNPRHKITKRGQNVTFRCDPISEHNRLYWYRQTLGQGPEFLTYFQNEAQLEKSRLLSDRFSAERPKGSFSTLEIQRTEQGDSAMYLCASSFEGTTSTEQYFGPGTRLTVT.